The clone carrying this TCR beta chain occurred a few times. This sample is part of a study of blood T cell repertoires in COVID-19. Study in general: The study drew acute and convalescent COVID-19 samples from the United States, Italy and Spain.

The V gene end was trimmed by 9 bases and the J gene end by 2 bases; junction bases not matched to a gene: 8. Germline CDR1 LNHDA, CDR2 SQIVND (reference sequence). This CDR3 comprises 14 residues. Original processing notes: It was from reference gene primer amplification that nucleated cell counts were estimated. Libraries were prepared by immunoSEQ multiplex PCR; TCRdb keeps only in-frame clonotypes and omits some of them. V and J calls plus clone size are reproduced from that table; the DNA served to infer D and trimming. Of some 200,000 clones in the sample, around 84% were seen once. This chain joins TRBV19 and TRBJ2-5, with 8 bases fitting TRBD2. The specimen sequenced was peripheral blood. This sequence was found in a man aged 30 to 45 with active or convalescent COVID-19. CDR3 nucleotide sequence: TGTGCCAGCAGGGGACTAGGAGGGCAAGAGACCCAGTACTTC. It translates to CASRGLGGQETQYF.